The clone carrying this TCR beta chain was observed a handful of times. Its matching antigen is unknown. The data stem from a study of OX40 agonist ivuxolimab in advanced cancers. The study's findings and limits: Both CD4+ and CD8+ T cell populations in blood had undergone clonal expansion by week 6 at 0.1 to 3.0 mg/kg. Antigen specificity remained undetermined for the expanded peripheral T cells.

TCRdb's table, derived via immunoSEQ multiplex PCR, lists solely in-frame clones and lacks some. The sample yields some 89,000 clones, around 84% seen once. The length of the CDR3 is 15 residues. Per germline, CDR1 SGHRS and CDR2 YFSETQ. Trimming stripped 1 base from V and 4 bases from J, with 12 bases between. The V and J genes are TRBV5-1 and TRBJ1-5, with D tentatively TRBD1 (6 bases). The input for sequencing was CD4+ or CD8+ T cells sorted from blood, taken in a trial of the OX40 agonist ivuxolimab. This receptor was taken from an adult with an advanced solid tumor such as melanoma, head and neck, liver or kidney cancer. For the CDR3, the DNA is TGCGCCAGCAGCTTGTTGGGAGGGGGGAATCAGCCCCAGCATTTT. Its protein is CASSLLGGGNQPQHF.